The 26 T cell receptor beta chains below were found in one sample sequenced in a study of lymphopenia after photon versus proton radiotherapy. Assay used: immunoSEQ multiplex PCR; TCRdb lists only in-frame clones, some missing. The table lists roughly 30,000 clones, roughly 86% of them singletons. Sequencing used peripheral blood, obtained from a patient treated with proton-based radiotherapy. All receptors derive from a woman aged 60 to 75 with cholangiocarcinoma. Some clones in this sample may be carry-over from other donors' samples.

The gene calls are TRBV29-1 and TRBJ2-2; a possible D gene is TRBD2 (6 bases). The CDR3 has 14 amino acids. Germline V gene sequence: CDR1 SQVTM, CDR2 ANQGSEA. V lost 5 bases and J 2 bases, leaving 12 bases between the germline ends. CDR3 DNA: TGCAGCGTTAGGGCTAGCGTAAACACCGGGGAGCTGTTTTTT. Protein sequence: CSVRASVNTGELFF.

V and J are TRBV13 and TRBJ1-5, with a possible D match to TRBD1 (5 bases). V gave up 5 bases and J gave up 6 bases, with 11 bases separating them. Germline CDR1 is PRHDT and CDR2 is FYEKMQ (reference sequence). The CDR3 contains 13 residues. CDR3 loop: CASSAGGGQPQHF. The CDR3 bases are TGTGCCAGCAGCGCTGGGGGGGGTCAGCCCCAGCATTTT.

The rearrangement links TRBV29-1 to TRBJ1-6; maybe TRBD1 (6 bases). Trimming took off 6 bases at V and 3 bases at J, with 12 bases between the two ends. Germline values: CDR1 SQVTM, CDR2 ANQGSEA. The CDR3 covers 14 residues. The chain's CDR3 is CSVAEGGYNSPLHF. CDR3 sequence (DNA): TGCAGCGTGGCAGAGGGGGGCTATAATTCACCCCTCCACTTT.

V usage is TRBV27 and J usage is TRBJ2-7; unclear D gene. In germline, CDR1 is MNHEY, CDR2 SMNVEV (reference sequence). The CDR3 consists of 12 residues. Trimming removed 3 bases at V and 7 bases at J, with 10 bases between. CDR3 loop: CASSFTGGEQYF. In DNA form, the CDR3 reads TGTGCCAGCAGTTTTACCGGTGGAGAGCAGTACTTC.

The rearrangement uses TRBV19 and TRBJ2-1, with a weak D call TRBD2 (5 bases). The V end lost 8 bases, the J end lost 0 bases, and 11 bases lay between the germline ends. The CDR3 has 14 residues. Germline CDR1 reads LNHDA; CDR2 reads SQIVND (reference sequence). CDR3 sequence: CASRGFSSYNEQFF. DNA of the CDR3: TGTGCCAGTCGCGGGTTTAGCTCCTACAATGAGCAGTTCTTC.

V gene TRBV18 combines with J gene TRBJ2-1; D call uncertain. Germline V gene lookup returns CDR1 KGHSH and CDR2 LQKENI. This CDR3 contains 15 residues. The germline V and J ends were trimmed by 0 bases and 9 bases, with 15 bases remaining between them. The CDR3 DNA sequence: TGTGCCAGCTCACCACCAGGTGTAAGAGATGGTGAGCAGTTCTTC. Amino acid sequence: CASSPPGVRDGEQFF.

This clone was seen a handful of times. The V call is TRBV19, the J call TRBJ1-1, with D possibly TRBD1 on 5 matching bases. Between the trimmed V and J ends, which lost 2 bases and 4 bases, there was a span of 20 bases. Germline CDR1 and CDR2: LNHDA and SQIVND (reference sequence). The CDR3 is 17 amino acids. The CDR3, as DNA: TGTGCCAGTAGTATATGGGGGGACGGCCCCCCGGGCACTGAAGCTTTCTTT. As protein: CASSIWGDGPPGTEAFF.

This clone showed up just once. This rearrangement joins TRBV5-8 to TRBJ1-4, with 10 bases aligning to TRBD1. Trimming took 4 bases from V and 7 from J; bases not matched to a gene: 7. The CDR3 runs to 15 residues. Per germline, CDR1 SGHTS and CDR2 YDEGEE. This CDR3 is CASSQGTGAGEKLFF. The DNA for the CDR3 is TGTGCCAGCAGCCAGGGGACAGGGGCTGGTGAAAAACTGTTTTTT.

The chain combines TRBV27 with TRBJ2-5; possibly TRBD2 for D (5 bases). The DNA end is a closer match to TRBJ2-7, so the J assignment may be wrong. The CDR3 contains 14 residues. Looked up from germline, CDR1 is MNHEY and CDR2 is SMNVEV (reference sequence). The DNA for the CDR3 is TGTGCCAGCAGTTTGGGGAGCAACCTCTACGAGCAGTACTTC. Amino acid sequence: CASSLGSNLYEQYF.

V gene TRBV18 combines with J gene TRBJ2-1; tentatively, D is TRBD1 or TRBD2 (5 bases each). The CDR3 is made up of 14 amino acids. Trimming pared 3 bases from V and 4 bases from J, leaving 10 bases between. Germline values: CDR1 KGHSH, CDR2 LQKENI. CDR3 sequence reads: CASSPRDRYNEQFF. CDR3 coding DNA: TGTGCCAGCTCACCCCGGGACCGATACAATGAGCAGTTCTTC.

The table lists this clone with a few counts. The chain recombines TRBV27 with TRBJ1-5; D is unresolved. The length of the CDR3 is 12 residues. Germline assignment: CDR1 MNHEY and CDR2 SMNVEV (reference sequence). V lost 6 bases and J lost 5, with 8 bases in between. CDR3 in DNA: TGTGCCAGCAGGGGCCCGGATCAGCCCCAGCATTTT. It translates to CASRGPDQPQHF.

The chain combines TRBV5-1 with TRBJ1-4; D is possibly TRBD1 (5 bases). The germline CDR1 and CDR2 sequences are SGHRS and YFSETQ. Trimming stripped 2 bases from V and 0 bases from J, with 11 bases between. The CDR3 extends over 16 amino acids. This CDR3 is CASSFDSRTTNEKLFF. CDR3 coding DNA: TGCGCCAGCAGCTTCGACAGCCGTACAACTAATGAAAAACTGTTTTTT.

The V gene is TRBV5-5, the J gene TRBJ1-5, with 10 bases fitting TRBD1. The CDR3 has 16 residues. V gave up 3 bases and J gave up 6 bases; unmatched junction bases: 9. In germline, CDR1 is SGHKS, CDR2 YYEKEE (reference sequence). CDR3: CASSYGDRGNSQPQHF. In nucleotides, the CDR3 is TGTGCCAGCAGCTATGGGGACAGGGGAAATAGTCAGCCCCAGCATTTT.

V usage is TRBV2 and J usage is TRBJ1-3, with D perhaps matching TRBD1 (5 bases). The CDR3 totals 15 residues. V shed 2 bases and J shed 1 base, with 9 bases lying between them. CDR1 SNHLY and CDR2 FYNNEI come from the germline V gene. CDR3 sequence (DNA): TGTGCCAGCAGTGAATATTGGGGGTCTGGAAACACCATATATTTT. Protein sequence: CASSEYWGSGNTIYF.

The chain has TRBV2 and TRBJ2-7; D is unresolved. V was pared by 3 bases and J by 2 bases, with 5 bases between. Germline CDR1 and CDR2: SNHLY and FYNNEI. The CDR3 has 12 amino acids. The CDR3 spells CASSDRTYEQYF. Written as DNA, the CDR3 is TGTGCCAGCAGTGACAGGACCTACGAGCAGTACTTC.

Only one count was recorded for this clone. This chain joins TRBV18 and TRBJ2-1, with TRBD2 identical over 10 bases. Germline V gene sequence: CDR1 KGHSH, CDR2 LQKENI. The length of the CDR3 is 15 residues. With V trimmed by 4 bases and J by 5 bases, 5 bases remained unmatched. In DNA form, the CDR3 reads TGTGCCAGCTCACGTGGGACTAGCGACAACAATGAGCAGTTCTTC. Its translation: CASSRGTSDNNEQFF.

The chain combines TRBV7-6 with TRBJ2-5; perhaps TRBD1 as D (6 bases). Germline CDR1 SGHVS, CDR2 FNYEAQ. This CDR3 has 16 residues. The germline V and J ends were trimmed by 4 bases and 2 bases, with 17 bases remaining between them. Here the CDR3 DNA reads TGTGCCAGCAGCTCGGAGACAGGAAACCGTCAAGAGACCCAGTACTTC. It encodes CASSSETGNRQETQYF.

The chain carries TRBV7-6 and TRBJ1-2; a weak D match, TRBD1 (6 bases). V dropped 1 base and J dropped 7 bases, with 10 bases sitting between them. CDR3 length: 13 amino acids. Germline-derived CDR1 and CDR2 are SGHVS and FNYEAQ. DNA for the CDR3: TGTGCCAGCAGCTTAGTCGAGGGGGGTGGCTACACCTTC. Translation gives CASSLVEGGGYTF.

The chain employs TRBV4-1 and TRBJ2-1, with no clear D. Germline V gives CDR1 MGHRA, CDR2 YSYEKL. V dropped 3 bases and J dropped 7 bases, with 4 bases sitting between them. This CDR3 is built from 11 residues. CDR3 amino acids: CASSHINEQFF. CDR3 DNA sequence: TGCGCCAGCAGCCATATTAATGAGCAGTTCTTC.

This clone was recorded many times. J is TRBJ2-7 and V is TRBV4-1; TRBD2 is a possible D gene (5 bases). Looked up from germline, CDR1 is MGHRA and CDR2 is YSYEKL. The CDR3 contains 14 residues. Trimming stripped 3 bases from V and 5 bases from J, with 14 bases between. Here the CDR3 reads CASSQVGTRNEQYF. The CDR3 bases are TGCGCCAGCAGCCAGGTGGGAACTAGGAACGAGCAGTACTTC.

The V gene is TRBV19, the J gene TRBJ1-5, with a weak D call TRBD1 (6 bases). In germline, CDR1 is LNHDA, CDR2 SQIVND (reference sequence). The V and J ends lost 10 bases and 0 bases respectively, with 25 bases between them. The CDR3 is 18 amino acids. The DNA of the CDR3 is TGTGCCACTTCAGGGGTCGGGGGTAGGGGATATAGCAATCAGCCCCAGCATTTT. Translating it yields CATSGVGGRGYSNQPQHF. Looking up the rest from reference TRBV19 and TRBJ1-5 gives the full variable domain: DGGITQSPKYLFRKEGQNVTLSCEQNLNHDAMYWYRQDPGQGLRLIYYSQIVNDFQKGDIAEGYSVSREKKESFPLTVTSAQKNPTAFYLCATSGVGGRGYSNQPQHFGDGTRLSIL.

This chain joins TRBV27 and TRBJ2-7; TRBD2 might be the D (6 bases). The V end lost 1 base, the J end lost 4 bases, and 17 bases lay between the germline ends. CDR3 length: 16 residues. The germline gives CDR1 MNHEY, CDR2 SMNVEV (reference sequence). This chain's CDR3 is CASSLFTGGGLYEQYF. CDR3 nucleotide sequence: TGTGCCAGCAGTTTATTTACAGGAGGAGGGTTGTACGAGCAGTACTTC.

The V call is TRBV4-1, the J call TRBJ2-1; D might be TRBD2 (5 bases). Germline V gives CDR1 MGHRA, CDR2 YSYEKL. Between the trimmed V and J ends, which lost 5 bases and 6 bases, there was a span of 5 bases. The length of the CDR3 is 11 residues. This CDR3 is CASSGSNEQFF. The DNA of the CDR3 is TGCGCCAGCAGCGGGAGCAATGAGCAGTTCTTC.

This sequence joins TRBV29-1 and TRBJ2-7, with D unresolved. The CDR3 runs 14 residues. Germline V gene data show CDR1 as SQVTM and CDR2 as ANQGSEA. Trimming pared 6 bases from V and 6 bases from J, leaving 21 bases between. CDR3 bases: TGCAGCGTCAAACCGCGCTCCGACCCCCTCGAGCAGTACTTC. This sequence encodes CSVKPRSDPLEQYF.

The chain carries TRBV29-1 and TRBJ1-1; D is possibly TRBD1 (5 bases). Germline loops: CDR1 SQVTM, CDR2 ANQGSEA. The CDR3 loop spans 14 amino acids. The germline V and J ends were trimmed by 3 bases and 3 bases, with 14 bases remaining between them. CDR3 residues: CSVEGGGWYTEAFF. The CDR3 DNA reads as TGCAGCGTTGAGGGCGGGGGATGGTACACTGAAGCTTTCTTT.

This chain uses TRBV9 with TRBJ1-5, with 10 bases lining up with TRBD1. Trimming cost V 4 bases and J 4 bases; bases outside gene matches: 5. CDR3 length: 15 residues. Germline CDR1 and CDR2: SGDLS and YYNGEE. CDR3 bases: TGTGCCAGCAGCCGCGGGACAGGGGCTAATCAGCCCCAGCATTTT. This gives the protein CASSRGTGANQPQHF.